The rows below give T cell receptor beta chains drawn from one sample of a study of cytomegalovirus exposure and HLA in healthy donors. Sequencing was performed with immunoSEQ multiplex PCR; in TCRdb, only in-frame clones are kept and a portion is missing. The table records some 190,000 clones, around four fifths of them present only once. Material: PBMCs. These receptor sequences come from a woman between 40 and 50 years old in good health and CMV-seronegative. Both conserved end residues are part of each CDR3. Fields, in order: V gene, D gene, J gene, clone size, CDR3 DNA, CDR3 protein. A D gene is named only where the DNA matches it firmly. Rows may omit the clone size; those that give it use once, few, many or a size class.

TRBV2	.	TRBJ1-5	.	TGTGCCAGTCAGGGGTATAGCAATCAGCCCCAGCATTTT	CASQGYSNQPQHF
TRBV5-4	.	TRBJ1-1	.	TGTGCCAGCAGCTTGGAGGACAGGAACACTGAAGCTTTCTTT	CASSLEDRNTEAFF
TRBV19	TRBD1	TRBJ1-2	few	TGTGCCAGTAACATGGACAGGGCCGCTAACTATGGCTACACCTTC	CASNMDRAANYGYTF
TRBV5-6	.	TRBJ2-7	.	TGTGCCAGCAGCTTGGGCCCGGGATCCTCCTACGAGCAGTACTTC	CASSLGPGSSYEQYF
TRBV27	TRBD1	TRBJ2-3	.	TGTGCCAGCAGAAGACAGGGATTGTCAGATACGCAGTATTTT	CASRRQGLSDTQYF
TRBV4-3	TRBD1	TRBJ1-2	.	TGCGCCAGCAGCCAAGGGCTAGGGGGCACCTATGGCTACACCTTC	CASSQGLGGTYGYTF
TRBV21-1	.	TRBJ2-7	.	TGTGCCAGCAGCATAGACAGGGTACCCTACGAGCAGTACTTC	CASSIDRVPYEQYF
TRBV6-5	.	TRBJ1-2	.	TGTGCCAGCAGGACCATGGGGGGTGGTGGCTACACCTTC	CASRTMGGGGYTF
TRBV5-6	.	TRBJ1-4	.	TGTGCCAGCAGCTGGGAGCGGGGAGAAAAACTGTTTTTT	CASSWERGEKLFF
TRBV6-6	.	TRBJ1-5	.	TGTGCCAGCAGTTACGGGAGAGATCAGCCCCAGCATTTT	CASSYGRDQPQHF
TRBV7-7	TRBD1	TRBJ2-7	.	TGTGCCAGCAGCTTCGGGACAGGGGAATACGAGCAGTACTTC	CASSFGTGEYEQYF
TRBV7-7	.	TRBJ2-5	.	TGTGCTAGCAGCTTAGATCGCCCGCTCACAGGGACCCAGTACTTC	CASSLDRPLTGTQYF
TRBV11-1	.	TRBJ2-1	.	TGTGCCAGCAGCTTAGGAGAGACCGGGGGGCAGTTCTTC	CASSLGETGGQFF
TRBV19	.	TRBJ1-1	.	TGTGCCAGTAGTATGACAAGCACTGAAGCTTTCTTT	CASSMTSTEAFF
TRBV15	.	TRBJ2-1	.	TGTGCCACCAGCAGAGGACGGGAGAGCTCCTACAATGAGCAGTTCTTC	CATSRGRESSYNEQFF
TRBV19	.	TRBJ1-5	.	TGTGCCAGTAACCCGACAGGAGTTAATAATCAGCCCCAGCATTTT	CASNPTGVNNQPQHF
TRBV2	.	TRBJ2-6	.	TGTGCCAGCATGGCTCTCTCTGGGGCCAACGTCCTGACTTTC	CASMALSGANVLTF
TRBV7-2	TRBD2	TRBJ2-3	.	TGTGCCAGCAGCCCAAACACCGGGACTAGCGGCACAGATACGCAGTATTTT	CASSPNTGTSGTDTQYF
TRBV5-1	TRBD2	TRBJ2-5	.	TGCGCCAGCAGCTGGGGGACTAGCGAAGAGACCCAGTACTTC	CASSWGTSEETQYF
TRBV30	TRBD2	TRBJ2-1	.	TGTGCCTGGAATCGACCGGGACTAGCGGGAGTCAGTGAGCAGTTCTTC	CAWNRPGLAGVSEQFF
TRBV4-1	TRBD1	TRBJ2-5	.	TGCGCCAGCAGCCCCAGGGACAGGGGGCAGGAGACCCAGTACTTC	CASSPRDRGQETQYF
TRBV7-2	TRBD1	TRBJ2-6	.	TGTGCCAGCAGCTTAGGGACAGGCAGCGGGGCCAACGTCCTGACTTTC	CASSLGTGSGANVLTF
TRBV12-5	.	TRBJ2-3	.	TGTGCTAGTGGTTCTAGCGCTCGCACAGATACGCAGTATTTT	CASGSSARTDTQYF
TRBV6-6	.	TRBJ1-1	.	TGTGCCAGCAGTGCCGGTGTACGCGGCACTGAAGCTTTCTTT	CASSAGVRGTEAFF
TRBV19	TRBD1	TRBJ1-2	.	TGTGCCAGTAGTACAACCGGGACAGGGGCAGACTATGGCTACACCTTC	CASSTTGTGADYGYTF
TRBV30	TRBD1	TRBJ1-1	.	TGTGCCTGGAGTGTAACGGGACAGGGGTACACTGAAGCTTTCTTT	CAWSVTGQGYTEAFF
TRBV29-1	.	TRBJ2-2	many	TGCAGCGCCAAAAACACCGGGGAGCTGTTTTTT	CSAKNTGELFF
TRBV9	.	TRBJ1-6	once	TGTGCCAGCAGCGCCAGGGCTGAGGAGCCACCCCTCCACTTT	CASSARAEEPPLHF
TRBV19	.	TRBJ2-2	once	TGTGCCAGTAGTACAGGGCAGGGTATCGGGGAGCTGTTTTTT	CASSTGQGIGELFF
TRBV29-1	.	TRBJ1-5	.	TGCAGCGTGATGGACTCTTCTCCAGGAGGCAATCAGCCCCAGCATTTT	CSVMDSSPGGNQPQHF
TRBV18	.	TRBJ1-2	.	TGTGCCAGCTCACCCTCGGGGGGCGCGTCGGGCTACACCTTC	CASSPSGGASGYTF
TRBV18	TRBD1	TRBJ2-5	.	TGTGCCAGCTCACCACCGGGACAGGGGGCGAGGACCCAGTACTTC	CASSPPGQGARTQYF
TRBV2	.	TRBJ2-5	.	TGTGCCAGCAGGGTACTTAGGGGTCACGAGACCCAGTACTTC	CASRVLRGHETQYF
TRBV19	TRBD2	TRBJ2-1	.	TGTGCCAGTACCCCCCGGGGACTAGCGGACAATGAGCAGTTCTTC	CASTPRGLADNEQFF
TRBV29-1	TRBD1	TRBJ1-2	.	TGCAGCGTACAGAGGGGACAGGGGGCGTCGGGCTACACCTTC	CSVQRGQGASGYTF
TRBV6-4	TRBD2	TRBJ2-3	.	TGTGCCAGCAGCCTGACTAGCGGGGGCTCAGATACGCAGTATTTT	CASSLTSGGSDTQYF
TRBV6-6	.	TRBJ1-1	.	TGTGCCAGCAGTTTCGACACTGAAGCTTTCTTT	CASSFDTEAFF
TRBV6-5	.	TRBJ2-2	.	TGTGCCAGCAGTCCTGAGGTCTCAAACACCGGGGAGCTGTTTTTT	CASSPEVSNTGELFF
TRBV10-2	TRBD1	TRBJ2-7	.	TGCGCCAGCCGGGACAGGGTTTCCTACGAGCAGTACTTC	CASRDRVSYEQYF
TRBV7-3	TRBD2	TRBJ2-1	.	TGTGCCAGCAGCGGTAGCGGGAGGTATGGTGAGCAGTTCTTC	CASSGSGRYGEQFF
TRBV19	TRBD2	TRBJ2-2	.	TGTGCCAGTTGTCCTAGCGGGGTCAACACCGGGGAGCTGTTTTTT	CASCPSGVNTGELFF
TRBV19	.	TRBJ1-3	.	TGTGCCAGTAGTATAGGTGGTACAGGGCGGGACACCATATATTTT	CASSIGGTGRDTIYF
TRBV30	.	TRBJ2-3	.	TGTGCCTGGAGAGGACAAACAGATACGCAGTATTTT	CAWRGQTDTQYF
TRBV5-6	TRBD1	TRBJ1-2	few	TGTGCCAGCAGCTTAGGACAGGGGGCGCTTAACTATGGCTACACCTTC	CASSLGQGALNYGYTF
TRBV5-4	TRBD2	TRBJ2-5	once	TGTGCCAGCAGCTCACCAGCGGGAGGGTTAGAGGAGACCCAGTACTTC	CASSSPAGGLEETQYF
TRBV6-5	TRBD2	TRBJ2-7	.	TGTGCCAGCCGACCAACTAGCGGGTACTCCTACGAGCAGTACTTC	CASRPTSGYSYEQYF
TRBV25-1	TRBD1	TRBJ1-1	few	TGTGCCAGCAGAGTCGGACAGGGATGGACTGAAGCTTTCTTT	CASRVGQGWTEAFF
TRBV30	.	TRBJ1-5	.	TGTGCCTGGAGTGTAGGGGTTAATCAGCCCCAGCATTTT	CAWSVGVNQPQHF
TRBV10-3	.	TRBJ1-1	.	TGTGCCATCAGTGAGTCTGTCCGACAGACCGGTGAAGCTTTCTTT	CAISESVRQTGEAFF
TRBV7-9	TRBD1	TRBJ1-1	few	TGTGCCAGCAGCCTTGGACAGGGGAGTGAAGCTTTCTTT	CASSLGQGSEAFF